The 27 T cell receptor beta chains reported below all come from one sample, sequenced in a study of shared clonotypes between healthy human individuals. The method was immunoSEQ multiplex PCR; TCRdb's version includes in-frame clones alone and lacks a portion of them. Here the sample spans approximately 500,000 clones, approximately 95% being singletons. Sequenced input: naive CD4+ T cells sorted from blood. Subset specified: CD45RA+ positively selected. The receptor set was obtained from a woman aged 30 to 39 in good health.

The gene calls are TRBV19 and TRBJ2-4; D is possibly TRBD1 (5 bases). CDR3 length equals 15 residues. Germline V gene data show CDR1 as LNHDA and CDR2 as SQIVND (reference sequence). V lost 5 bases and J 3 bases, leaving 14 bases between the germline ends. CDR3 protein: CASSLAGWDKNIQYF. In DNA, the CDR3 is TGTGCCAGTAGTTTGGCAGGGTGGGACAAAAACATTCAGTACTTC.

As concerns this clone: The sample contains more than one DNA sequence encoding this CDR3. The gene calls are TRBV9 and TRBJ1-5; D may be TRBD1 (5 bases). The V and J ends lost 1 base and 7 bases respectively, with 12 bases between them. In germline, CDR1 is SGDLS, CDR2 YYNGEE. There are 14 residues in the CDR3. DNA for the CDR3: TGTGCCAGCAGCGTAAGAGGGGATGGGCAGCCCCAGCATTTT. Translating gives CASSVRGDGQPQHF. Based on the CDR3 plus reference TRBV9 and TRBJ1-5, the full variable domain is DSGVTQTPKHLITATGQRVTLRCSPRSGDLSVYWYQQSLDQGLQFLIQYYNGEERAKGNILERFSAQQFPDLHSELNLSSLELGDSALYFCASSVRGDGQPQHFGDGTRLSIL.

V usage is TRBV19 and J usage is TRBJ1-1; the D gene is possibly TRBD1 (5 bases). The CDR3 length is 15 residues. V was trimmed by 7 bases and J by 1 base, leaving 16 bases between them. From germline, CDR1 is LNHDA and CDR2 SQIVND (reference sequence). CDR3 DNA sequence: TGTGCCAGTACCCCGGGGGGGGGTCCGAACACTGAAGCTTTCTTT. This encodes CASTPGGGPNTEAFF.

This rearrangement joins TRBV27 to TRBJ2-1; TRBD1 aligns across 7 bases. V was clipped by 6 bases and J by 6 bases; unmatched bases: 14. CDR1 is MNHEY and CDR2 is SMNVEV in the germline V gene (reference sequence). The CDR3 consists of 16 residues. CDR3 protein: CASRKQGNSFSNEQFF. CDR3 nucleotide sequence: TGTGCCAGCAGAAAACAGGGGAACTCCTTCAGCAATGAGCAGTTCTTC.

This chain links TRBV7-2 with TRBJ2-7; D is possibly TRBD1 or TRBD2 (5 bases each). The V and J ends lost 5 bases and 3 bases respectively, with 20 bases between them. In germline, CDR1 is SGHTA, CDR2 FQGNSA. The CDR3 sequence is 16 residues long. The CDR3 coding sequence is TGTGCCAGCAGCCCGAGGGGTTTGCCAACCTACTACGAGCAGTACTTC. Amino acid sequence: CASSPRGLPTYYEQYF.

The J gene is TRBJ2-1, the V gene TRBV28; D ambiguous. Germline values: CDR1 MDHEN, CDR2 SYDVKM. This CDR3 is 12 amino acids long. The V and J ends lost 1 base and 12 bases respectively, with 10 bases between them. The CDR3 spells CASSLSLQPQFF. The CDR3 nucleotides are TGTGCCAGCAGTTTATCCCTACAGCCGCAGTTCTTC.

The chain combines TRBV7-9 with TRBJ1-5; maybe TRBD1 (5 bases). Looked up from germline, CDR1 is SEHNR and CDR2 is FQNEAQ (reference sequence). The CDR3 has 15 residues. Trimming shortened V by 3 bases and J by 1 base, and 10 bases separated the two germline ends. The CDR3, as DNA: TGTGCCAGCAGCTTTGGGGGAAACAGCAATCAGCCCCAGCATTTT. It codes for CASSFGGNSNQPQHF.

The CDR3 loop reads CASSLRPGREGYEQYF. The CDR3 DNA sequence: TGTGCCAGCAGTTTACGTCCGGGTCGGGAGGGGTACGAGCAGTACTTC. The chain links TRBV27 to TRBJ2-7; 8 nucleotides align to TRBD2. With 2 bases clipped from V and 4 bases from J, the junction kept 10 bases outside the gene matches. The CDR3 runs to 16 residues. Germline CDR1 reads MNHEY; CDR2 reads SMNVEV (reference sequence).

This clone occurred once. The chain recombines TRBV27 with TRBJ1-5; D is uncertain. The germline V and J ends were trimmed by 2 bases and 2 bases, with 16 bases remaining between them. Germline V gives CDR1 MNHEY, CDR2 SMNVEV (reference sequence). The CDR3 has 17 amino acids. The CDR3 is CASSLRAPGNGNQPQHF. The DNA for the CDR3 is TGTGCCAGCAGTTTAAGGGCCCCCGGCAATGGCAATCAGCCCCAGCATTTT.

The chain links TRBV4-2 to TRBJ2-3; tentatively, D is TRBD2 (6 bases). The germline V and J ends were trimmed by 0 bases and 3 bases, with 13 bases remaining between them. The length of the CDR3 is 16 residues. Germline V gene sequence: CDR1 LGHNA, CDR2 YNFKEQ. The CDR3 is CASSQDGTGVTDTQYF. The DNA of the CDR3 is TGTGCCAGCAGCCAAGATGGAACGGGAGTAACAGATACGCAGTATTTT.

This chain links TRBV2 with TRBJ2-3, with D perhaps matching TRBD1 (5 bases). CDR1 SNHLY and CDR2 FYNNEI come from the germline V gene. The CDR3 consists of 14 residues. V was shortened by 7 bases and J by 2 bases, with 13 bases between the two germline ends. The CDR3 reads CASKKGPNTDTQYF. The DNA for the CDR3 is TGTGCCAGCAAGAAGGGGCCAAACACAGATACGCAGTATTTT.

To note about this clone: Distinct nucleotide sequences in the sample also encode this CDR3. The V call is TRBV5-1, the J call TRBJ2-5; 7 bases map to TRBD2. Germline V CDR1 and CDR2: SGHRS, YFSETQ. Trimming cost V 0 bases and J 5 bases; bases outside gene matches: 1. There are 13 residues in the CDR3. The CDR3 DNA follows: TGCGCCAGCAGCTTGGGTAGCGGGGAGACCCAGTACTTC. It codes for CASSLGSGETQYF.

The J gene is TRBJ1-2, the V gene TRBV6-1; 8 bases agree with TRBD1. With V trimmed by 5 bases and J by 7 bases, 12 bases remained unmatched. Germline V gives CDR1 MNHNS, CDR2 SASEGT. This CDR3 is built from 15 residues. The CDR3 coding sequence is TGTGCCAGCAGTCCGATGACAGGGGCGCGACTTGGCTACACCTTC. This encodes CASSPMTGARLGYTF.

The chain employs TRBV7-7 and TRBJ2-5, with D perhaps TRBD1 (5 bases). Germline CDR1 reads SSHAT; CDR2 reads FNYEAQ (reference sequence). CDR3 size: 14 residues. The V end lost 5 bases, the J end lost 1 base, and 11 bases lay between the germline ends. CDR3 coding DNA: TGTGCCAGCAGCAGGACACAAGTCCAAGAGACCCAGTACTTC. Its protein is CASSRTQVQETQYF.

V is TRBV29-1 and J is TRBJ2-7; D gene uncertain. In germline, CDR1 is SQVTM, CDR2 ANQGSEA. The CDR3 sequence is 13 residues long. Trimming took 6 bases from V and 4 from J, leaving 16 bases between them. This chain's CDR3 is CSVVTNSRYEQYF. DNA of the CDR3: TGCAGCGTAGTGACAAACAGCCGGTACGAGCAGTACTTC.

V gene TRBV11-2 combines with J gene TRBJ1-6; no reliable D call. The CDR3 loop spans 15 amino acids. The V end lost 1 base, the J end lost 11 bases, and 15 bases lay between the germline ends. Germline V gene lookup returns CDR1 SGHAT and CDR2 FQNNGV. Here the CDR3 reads CASSLGLSRSAPLHF. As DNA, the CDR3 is TGTGCCAGCAGCTTAGGTCTATCTCGTTCAGCACCCCTCCACTTT.

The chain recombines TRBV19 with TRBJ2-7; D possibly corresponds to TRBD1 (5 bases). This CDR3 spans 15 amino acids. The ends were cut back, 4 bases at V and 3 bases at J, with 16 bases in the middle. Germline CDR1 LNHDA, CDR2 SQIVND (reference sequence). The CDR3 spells CASSTDTPADYEQYF. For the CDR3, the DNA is TGTGCCAGTAGTACGGACACCCCGGCCGACTACGAGCAGTACTTC. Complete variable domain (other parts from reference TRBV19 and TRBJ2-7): DGGITQSPKYLFRKEGQNVTLSCEQNLNHDAMYWYRQDPGQGLRLIYYSQIVNDFQKGDIAEGYSVSREKKESFPLTVTSAQKNPTAFYLCASSTDTPADYEQYFGPGTRLTVT.

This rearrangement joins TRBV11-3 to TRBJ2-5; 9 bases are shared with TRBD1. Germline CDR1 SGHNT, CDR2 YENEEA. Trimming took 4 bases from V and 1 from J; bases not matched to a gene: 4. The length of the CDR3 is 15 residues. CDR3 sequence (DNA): TGTGCCAGCAGCTCAGGACAGGGGTCCCAAGAGACCCAGTACTTC. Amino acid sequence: CASSSGQGSQETQYF.

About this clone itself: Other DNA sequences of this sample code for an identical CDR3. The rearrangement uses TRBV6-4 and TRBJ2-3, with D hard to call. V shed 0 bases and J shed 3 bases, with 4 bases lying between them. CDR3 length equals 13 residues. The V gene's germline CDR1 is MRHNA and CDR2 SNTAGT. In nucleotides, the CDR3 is TGTGCCAGCAGTGACTCAAGAACAGATACGCAGTATTTT. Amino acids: CASSDSRTDTQYF.

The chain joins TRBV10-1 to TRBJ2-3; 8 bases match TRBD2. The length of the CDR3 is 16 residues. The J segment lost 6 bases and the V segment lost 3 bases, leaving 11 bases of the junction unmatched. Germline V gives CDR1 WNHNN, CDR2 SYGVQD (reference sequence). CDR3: CASSDPGLGIVDTQYF. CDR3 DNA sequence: TGCGCCAGCAGTGACCCGGGACTAGGGATTGTGGATACGCAGTATTTT.

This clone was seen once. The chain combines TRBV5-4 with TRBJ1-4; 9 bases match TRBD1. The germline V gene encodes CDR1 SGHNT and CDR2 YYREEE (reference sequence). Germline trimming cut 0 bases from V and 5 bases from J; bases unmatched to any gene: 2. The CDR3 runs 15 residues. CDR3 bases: TGTGCCAGCAGCTTGGGTGGGACAGGGAATGAAAAACTGTTTTTT. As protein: CASSLGGTGNEKLFF.

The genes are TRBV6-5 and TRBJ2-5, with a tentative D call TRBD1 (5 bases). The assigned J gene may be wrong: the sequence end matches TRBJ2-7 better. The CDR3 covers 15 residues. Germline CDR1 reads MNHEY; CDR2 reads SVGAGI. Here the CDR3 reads CASSYGQGPAYEQYF. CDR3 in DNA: TGTGCCAGCAGTTACGGGCAGGGCCCTGCCTACGAGCAGTACTTC.

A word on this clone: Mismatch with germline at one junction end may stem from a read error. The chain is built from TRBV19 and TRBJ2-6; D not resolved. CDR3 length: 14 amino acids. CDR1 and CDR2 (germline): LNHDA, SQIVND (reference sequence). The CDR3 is CASSVDSGANVLTF. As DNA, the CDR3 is TGTGCCAGTAGTGTAGATTCTGGGGCCAACGTCCTGACTTTC.

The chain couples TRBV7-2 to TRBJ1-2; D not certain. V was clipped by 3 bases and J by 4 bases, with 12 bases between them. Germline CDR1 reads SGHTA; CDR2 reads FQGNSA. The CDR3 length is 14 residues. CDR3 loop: CASSFFGKLYGYTF. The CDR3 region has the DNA TGTGCCAGCAGCTTCTTCGGCAAACTCTATGGCTACACCTTC. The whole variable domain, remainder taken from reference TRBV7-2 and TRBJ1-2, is GAGVSQSPSNKVTEKGKDVELRCDPISGHTALYWYRQSLGQGLEFLIYFQGNSAPDKSGLPSDRFSAERTGGSVSTLTIQRTQQEDSAVYLCASSFFGKLYGYTFGSGTRLTVV.

The CDR3, as DNA: TGTGCCAGTAAACGCGAGGGTGAGCAGTTCTTC. Translating gives CASKREGEQFF. The chain recombines TRBV19 with TRBJ2-1, with TRBD2 as a possible D gene (5 bases). The CDR3 loop spans 11 amino acids. In germline, CDR1 is LNHDA, CDR2 SQIVND (reference sequence). The V end was cut by 7 bases, the J end by 9 bases, with 10 bases between.

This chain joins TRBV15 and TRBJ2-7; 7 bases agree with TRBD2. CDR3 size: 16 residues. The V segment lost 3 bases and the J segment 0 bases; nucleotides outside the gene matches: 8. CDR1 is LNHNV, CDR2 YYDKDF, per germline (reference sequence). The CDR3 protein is CATSRIFSGNSYEQYF. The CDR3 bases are TGTGCCACCAGCAGGATTTTCAGCGGGAACTCCTACGAGCAGTACTTC.

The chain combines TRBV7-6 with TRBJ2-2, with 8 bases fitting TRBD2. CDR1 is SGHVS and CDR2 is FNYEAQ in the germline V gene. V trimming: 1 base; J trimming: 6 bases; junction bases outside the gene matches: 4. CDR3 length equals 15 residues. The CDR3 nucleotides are TGTGCCAGCAGCTTAGAAAGCGGGAGTGCCGGGGAGCTGTTTTTT. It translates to CASSLESGSAGELFF.